This T cell receptor (beta chain) was found in a study of Ad26.COV2.S vaccination and SARS-CoV-2 variants. Described treatment: around 19 received Ad26.COV2.S at low or high dose, single or two shots; about 5 received placebo; per-sample allocation not given. Collection of the samples took place on day 63 after the first injection of vaccine or placebo. The germline gives CDR1 SGHRS, CDR2 YFSETQ. The junction had 5 bases not matched to a gene; V was cut back by 0 bases and J by 2 bases. CDR3 length: 16 residues. TCRdb keeps only in-frame clones here, not all; method: immunoSEQ multiplex PCR. Of some 270,000 clones in the sample, about 83% were seen once. Comments on this clone: Its specificity is unknown.

General study findings and limits: The placebo group had lower spike-specific TCR breadth than the vaccine recipients did.

This specimen consisted of peripheral blood, obtained in a trial of Ad26.COV2.S vaccine versus placebo. The chain combines TRBV5-1 with TRBJ2-1; TRBD2 matches at 7 bases. This TCR came from a person aged 18-60 years who received the Ad26.COV2.S COVID-19 vaccine or a placebo. In DNA, the CDR3 is TGCGCCAGCAGCTTGGGGGGGACTATTACCTACAATGAGCAGTTCTTC. The encoded protein is CASSLGGTITYNEQFF.